The 23 T cell receptor beta chains below were found in one sample sequenced in a study of T-cell reconstitution after alpha-beta-depleted transplantation in children. Preparation of the TCRbeta library involved a method that used unique molecular identifiers. Each CDR3 protein gets one entry after TCRdb re-called the PCR reads with MiXCR. The sample holds about 78,000 distinct CDR3 sequences, around an eighth seen once. Sequencing used PBMCs, mostly from graft donor cells, obtained 180 days after TCRalphabeta/CD19-depleted stem cell transplant. These receptors all stem from a male patient under 10 years old who had a stem cell transplant for acute lymphoblastic leukemia, so the T cells may come from the graft donor.

There are a few counts of this clonotype. This chain connects TRBV27 to TRBJ2-1; TRBD2 might be the D (5 bases). Germline V gene sequence: CDR1 MNHEY, CDR2 SMNVEV (reference sequence). V was shortened by 3 bases and J by 8 bases, with 8 bases between the two germline ends. The CDR3 spans 12 residues. The CDR3 DNA reads TGTGCCAGCAGTTTTACCGGGGATGAGCAGTTCTTC. Protein sequence: CASSFTGDEQFF.

This CDR3 reads CASSYERGPDTQYF. CDR3 sequence (DNA): TGCGCCAGCAGCTACGAGCGGGGCCCAGATACGCAGTATTTT. J is TRBJ2-3 and V is TRBV5-1; 7 bases match TRBD2. Losses at the gene ends were 3 bases for V and 4 bases for J; bases not matched to a gene: 5. Looked up from germline, CDR1 is SGHRS and CDR2 is YFSETQ. This CDR3 contains 14 residues.

The CDR3 coding sequence is TGTGCCAGCAGCGTAGCAGGCGGGAGGATCCCCTACGAGCAGTACTTC. It encodes CASSVAGGRIPYEQYF. This chain uses TRBV9 with TRBJ2-7, with TRBD2 identical over 8 bases. With V trimmed by 0 bases and J by 2 bases, 7 bases remained unmatched. Germline lookup yields CDR1 SGDLS and CDR2 YYNGEE. CDR3 length equals 16 residues. The complete variable domain, with remaining parts taken from reference TRBV9 and TRBJ2-7, reads DSGVTQTPKHLITATGQRVTLRCSPRSGDLSVYWYQQSLDQGLQFLIQYYNGEERAKGNILERFSAQQFPDLHSELNLSSLELGDSALYFCASSVAGGRIPYEQYFGPGTRLTVT.

The CDR3 nucleotides read TGTGCCAGCAGGGAAGGGCCAGGCTCTGGGGCCAACGTCCTGACTTTC. It translates to CASREGPGSGANVLTF. The J gene is TRBJ2-6, the V gene TRBV25-1; D remains unclear. The CDR3 runs to 16 residues. Trimming shortened V by 6 bases and J by 0 bases, and 12 bases separated the two germline ends. Germline CDR1 MGHDK, CDR2 SYGVNS.

The gene calls are TRBV30 and TRBJ2-7; no definite D call. Germline CDR1 GTSNPN, CDR2 SVGIG (reference sequence). V lost 0 bases and J lost 4, with 16 bases in between. CDR3 size: 15 residues. In DNA form, the CDR3 reads TGTGCCTGGAGTGTTCGGACGTACGTGAATTACGAGCAGTACTTC. Protein sequence: CAWSVRTYVNYEQYF.

This clonotype showed up just a few times. The chain is built from TRBV20-1 and TRBJ2-1; D possibly matches TRBD1 or TRBD2 (6 bases each). Trimming shortened V by 6 bases and J by 1 base, and 16 bases separated the two germline ends. Germline V gene sequence: CDR1 DFQATT, CDR2 SNEGSKA (reference sequence). The CDR3 sequence is 15 residues long. The CDR3 DNA follows: TGCAGTGCCGACGGAGGGGGGCAGTCCTACAATGAGCAGTTCTTC. Translated: CSADGGGQSYNEQFF.

The gene calls are TRBV6-2 or TRBV6-3 and TRBJ1-2; unclear D gene. This CDR3 contains 12 residues. The V gene lost 0 bases and the J gene lost 10 bases, with 9 bases spanning the gap. Germline V CDR1 and CDR2: MNHEY, SVGEGT. The CDR3 is CASSYSRVDYTF. CDR3 nucleotides: TGTGCCAGCAGTTACTCGAGGGTAGACTACACCTTC.

The table lists this clonotype with a few counts. The rearrangement links TRBV6-5 to TRBJ1-4; TRBD1 might be the D (5 bases). This CDR3 is 16 amino acids long. Germline values: CDR1 MNHEY, CDR2 SVGAGI. The V gene lost 2 bases and the J gene lost 3 bases, with 13 bases spanning the gap. The CDR3 loop reads CASSYGRARANEKLFF. As DNA, the CDR3 is TGTGCCAGCAGTTACGGCAGGGCGCGGGCTAATGAAAAACTGTTTTTT.

The sample holds many counts of this clonotype. The chain employs TRBV7-9 and TRBJ1-2; no firm D call. CDR1 SEHNR and CDR2 FQNEAQ come from the germline V gene (reference sequence). There are 10 residues in the CDR3. With 4 bases removed from V and 11 bases from J, the gap between germline ends came to 8 bases. The CDR3 sequence is CASSSLEYTF. The CDR3 region has the DNA TGTGCCAGCAGCTCCCTCGAGTACACCTTC.

This clonotype was counted a single time. The chain carries TRBV20-1 and TRBJ2-4; 7 positions match TRBD2. V shed 6 bases, J shed 1 base, and the junction held 9 bases outside the gene matches. This CDR3 is 15 amino acids long. CDR1 DFQATT and CDR2 SNEGSKA come from the germline V gene (reference sequence). CDR3 in amino acids: CSAPWRGSAKNIQYF. As DNA, the CDR3 is TGCAGTGCCCCGTGGCGGGGGTCGGCCAAAAACATTCAGTACTTC.

This clonotype came up a few times. V is TRBV20-1 and J is TRBJ2-7, with D possibly matching TRBD1 (6 bases). V shed 5 bases and J shed 3 bases, with 23 bases lying between them. The germline V gene has CDR1 DFQATT and CDR2 SNEGSKA (reference sequence). This CDR3 comprises 16 residues. CDR3 residues: CSARDTRSFGNYEQYF. Written as DNA, the CDR3 is TGCAGTGCTCGGGACACTCGTTCCTTTGGGAACTACGAGCAGTACTTC.

This clonotype was counted at least ten times. The J gene is TRBJ1-2, the V gene TRBV6-5; no clear D gene. Germline CDR1 is MNHEY and CDR2 is SVGAGI. The CDR3 is 15 residues long. Deletions cut 3 bases from V and 7 bases from J, with 18 bases between. The CDR3 DNA follows: TGTGCCAGCAGTTATGAGGCACACCGCGGACGTGGCTACACCTTC. Protein product: CASSYEAHRGRGYTF.

The sample holds many counts of this clonotype. The J gene is TRBJ2-4, the V gene TRBV5-1; 13 bases align to TRBD2. The CDR3 loop spans 18 amino acids. Germline V gene sequence: CDR1 SGHRS, CDR2 YFSETQ. V shed 3 bases and J 1 base; nucleotides not matched to a gene: 7. Here the CDR3 DNA reads TGCGCCAGCAGCTATAGACTAGCGGGAGGTTTGGCCAAAAACATTCAGTACTTC. This codes for CASSYRLAGGLAKNIQYF.

This clonotype was observed a handful of times. The chain is built from TRBV4-3 and TRBJ2-3, with 8 positions matching TRBD1. Germline loops: CDR1 LGHNA, CDR2 YSLEER. Trimming took 3 bases from V and 1 from J; bases not matched to a gene: 9. The CDR3 consists of 17 residues. The CDR3 DNA sequence: TGCGCCAGCAGCCATGCTACGACAGGGGACCGCACAGATACGCAGTATTTT. It codes for CASSHATTGDRTDTQYF.

This clonotype was detected only a few times. The chain couples TRBV7-9 to TRBJ2-1; D is ambiguous. The CDR3 consists of 10 residues. The germline CDR1 and CDR2 sequences are SEHNR and FQNEAQ (reference sequence). V lost 8 bases, J lost 5 bases, and 4 bases lay in between. The CDR3 DNA reads TGTGCCAGCGGACACAATGAGCAGTTCTTC. This gives the protein CASGHNEQFF.

This clonotype was detected a few times. This chain joins TRBV10-3 and TRBJ2-3; TRBD1 agrees at 9 bases. The CDR3 totals 15 residues. Germline assignment: CDR1 ENHRY and CDR2 SYGVKD. J was trimmed by 3 bases and V by 9 bases; bases with no gene match: 10. The CDR3 spells CAITAGTGRTDTQYF. CDR3 nucleotides: TGTGCCATAACAGCAGGGACAGGGAGGACAGATACGCAGTATTTT.

This clonotype was detected only a few times. CDR3 residues: CASSLAPGLNYGYTF. The CDR3 coding sequence is TGCGCCAGCAGCTTGGCCCCAGGCCTCAACTATGGCTACACCTTC. The chain carries TRBV5-1 and TRBJ1-2; D gene uncertain. V lost 0 bases to trimming and J lost 2 bases, with 11 bases between them. Germline CDR1 is SGHRS and CDR2 is YFSETQ. CDR3 length equals 15 residues.

The chain is built from TRBV25-1 and TRBJ2-1; 7 bases are shared with TRBD2. Germline V gene data show CDR1 as MGHDK and CDR2 as SYGVNS. The CDR3 extends over 14 amino acids. J lost 11 bases, V lost 4 bases, and 11 bases had no gene match. CDR3 nucleotide sequence: TGTGCCAGCAGTGTCAGCCCTAGCGGTACGCAGCAGTTCTTC. It specifies CASSVSPSGTQQFF.

This clonotype was counted a few times. V is TRBV20-1 and J is TRBJ1-2; D is undetermined. The germline CDR1 and CDR2 sequences are DFQATT and SNEGSKA (reference sequence). V shed 2 bases and J shed 5 bases, with 6 bases lying between them. The CDR3 spans 11 residues. CDR3 coding DNA: TGCAGTGCTAGAAAAGAATATGGCTACACCTTC. This sequence encodes CSARKEYGYTF.

This clonotype was observed a few times. This sequence joins TRBV19 and TRBJ1-6; 7 nucleotides agree with TRBD1. The CDR3 spans 13 residues. The germline V gene has CDR1 LNHDA and CDR2 SQIVND (reference sequence). Trimming took 3 bases from V and 10 from J; bases not matched to a gene: 3. Written as DNA, the CDR3 is TGTGCCAGTAGTATTAACAGGGGCTCACCCCTCCACTTT. Its protein is CASSINRGSPLHF.

This clonotype was seen a few times. The gene calls are TRBV20-1 and TRBJ1-1; TRBD1 might be the D (5 bases). The CDR3 runs 15 residues. V was clipped by 0 bases and J by 4 bases, with 15 bases between them. The germline gives CDR1 DFQATT, CDR2 SNEGSKA (reference sequence). The CDR3 spells CSARDQSGVITEAFF. DNA of the CDR3: TGCAGTGCTAGAGATCAGTCGGGGGTTATCACTGAAGCTTTCTTT.

In its sample, this clonotype was seen a few times. The chain uses TRBV27 and TRBJ2-7, with 7 bases matching TRBD2. The CDR3 totals 16 residues. Unmatched junction bases numbered 6, after V lost 0 bases and J lost 1 base. Germline CDR1 reads MNHEY; CDR2 reads SMNVEV (reference sequence). The CDR3 loop reads CASSLSWLAASYEQYF. The CDR3 DNA sequence: TGTGCCAGCAGTTTATCTTGGCTAGCGGCTTCCTACGAGCAGTACTTC.

The J gene is TRBJ2-3, the V gene TRBV7-2, with D perhaps TRBD1 (6 bases). CDR1 is SGHTA, CDR2 FQGNSA, per germline. The CDR3 extends over 14 amino acids. V gave up 3 bases and J gave up 1 base, with 8 bases separating them. CDR3 loop: CASSLRQGTDTQYF. Written as DNA, the CDR3 is TGTGCCAGCAGCTTGAGACAGGGCACAGATACGCAGTATTTT.